Below are 30 T cell receptor beta chains sequenced from a single sample in a study of blood T cell repertoires in COVID-19. Produced via immunoSEQ multiplex PCR; TCRdb's table is partial and in-frame only. The sample lists approximately 170,000 clones, 86% occurring once. Material: peripheral blood. Receptors were obtained from a woman aged 70 to 79 with acute or convalescent COVID-19.

V usage is TRBV4-3 and J usage is TRBJ1-3; D not resolved. CDR1 is LGHNA, CDR2 YSLEER, per germline. V was trimmed by 0 bases and J by 2 bases, leaving 11 bases between them. The CDR3 has 16 amino acids. For the CDR3, the DNA is TGCGCCAGCAGCCAAGATTCGCGGACTACTGGAAACACCATATATTTT. Its protein product is CASSQDSRTTGNTIYF.

The V call is TRBV7-9, the J call TRBJ2-5; the match to TRBD2 covers 9 bases. The CDR3 contains 16 residues. V lost 5 bases and J lost 2; bases outside the gene matches: 9. CDR1 is SEHNR and CDR2 is FQNEAQ in the germline V gene (reference sequence). CDR3 in DNA: TGTGCCAGCAGCCATAAGCGGGAGGCGCCTCAAGAGACCCAGTACTTC. Protein sequence: CASSHKREAPQETQYF. Drawing the rest from reference TRBV7-9 and TRBJ2-5, the complete variable domain is DTGVSQNPRHKITKRGQNVTFRCDPISEHNRLYWYRQTLGQGPEFLTYFQNEAQLEKSRLLSDRFSAERPKGSFSTLEIQRTEQGDSAMYLCASSHKREAPQETQYFGPGTRLLVL.

This chain links TRBV6-5 with TRBJ1-1, with 7 bases fitting TRBD1. Germline lookup yields CDR1 MNHEY and CDR2 SVGAGI. The trim removed 5 bases at V and 0 bases at J, leaving 3 bases unmatched. The CDR3 is 14 residues long. The CDR3 sequence: CASSLDRVNTEAFF. In DNA form, the CDR3 reads TGTGCCAGCAGTCTCGACAGGGTGAACACTGAAGCTTTCTTT.

This sequence joins TRBV3-1 (or the pseudogene TRBV3-2) and TRBJ2-5; D not resolved. Germline loops: CDR1 LGHDT, CDR2 YNNKEL (reference sequence). The V and J ends lost 1 base and 5 bases respectively, with 5 bases between them. The CDR3 loop spans 12 amino acids. CDR3 DNA sequence: TGTGCCAGCAGCCAAGTCCGGGAGACCCAGTACTTC. This sequence encodes CASSQVRETQYF.

This clone was recorded at least ten times. The V gene is TRBV5-1, the J gene TRBJ2-2, with 11 bases lining up with TRBD2. V lost 4 bases, J lost 7 bases, and 21 bases stayed unmatched. The germline CDR1 and CDR2 sequences are SGHRS and YFSETQ. CDR3 length equals 20 residues. The CDR3 sequence is CASSLNLPGSSGRAGGELFF. The CDR3 coding sequence is TGCGCCAGCAGCCTGAACCTACCCGGAAGTAGCGGGAGGGCCGGCGGGGAGCTGTTTTTT.

The chain employs TRBV20-1 and TRBJ2-7, with 8 bases identical to TRBD1. J was trimmed by 10 bases and V by 6 bases; bases with no gene match: 8. CDR1 DFQATT and CDR2 SNEGSKA come from the germline V gene (reference sequence). The CDR3 runs to 11 residues. The CDR3 DNA reads TGCAGTGCCACGACAGGGGTCGGACAGTACTTC. Its translation: CSATTGVGQYF.

V and J are TRBV6-5 and TRBJ1-5; D is uncertain. The V end was cut by 6 bases, the J end by 0 bases, with 3 bases between. This CDR3 region has 12 residues. In germline, CDR1 is MNHEY, CDR2 SVGAGI. CDR3 protein: CASRYSNQPQHF. Written as DNA, the CDR3 is TGTGCCAGCAGGTATAGCAATCAGCCCCAGCATTTT.

The rearrangement links TRBV21-1 to TRBJ2-7; TRBD1, the table's D call, lacks a check against the DNA. TRBV21-1 represents a pseudogene. The CDR3 totals 14 residues. The CDR3, as DNA: TGTGCCAGCAGCAAGGGGACACGAGATTACGAGCAGTACTTC. Its translation: CASSKGTRDYEQYF.

The V call is TRBV28, the J call TRBJ2-2; 7 nucleotides agree with TRBD1. V dropped 6 bases and J dropped 3; count of bases not matched to a gene: 1. This CDR3 has 13 residues. Looked up from germline, CDR1 is MDHEN and CDR2 is SYDVKM. For the CDR3, the DNA is TGTGCCAGCAGGACAGGGTACACCGGGGAGCTGTTTTTT. Encoded protein: CASRTGYTGELFF. Drawing the rest from reference TRBV28 and TRBJ2-2, the complete variable domain is DVKVTQSSRYLVKRTGEKVFLECVQDMDHENMFWYRQDPGLGLRLIYFSYDVKMKEKGDIPEGYSVSREKKERFSLILESASTNQTSMYLCASRTGYTGELFFGEGSRLTVL.

The genes are TRBV3-1 (or the pseudogene TRBV3-2) and TRBJ2-3; 14 nucleotides match TRBD2. CDR1 is LGHDT, CDR2 YNNKEL, per germline (reference sequence). The CDR3 is 16 amino acids. The junction had 7 bases not matched to a gene; V was cut back by 4 bases and J by 7 bases. The CDR3 DNA reads as TGTGCCAGCAGCCCCGGGACTAGCGGGAGTAGAAATACGCAGTATTTT. This sequence encodes CASSPGTSGSRNTQYF.

V usage is TRBV7-2 and J usage is TRBJ2-1; TRBD2 matches 11 bases. From germline, CDR1 is SGHTA and CDR2 FQGNSA. The CDR3 loop spans 16 amino acids. V was pared by 1 base and J by 6 bases, with 5 bases of the junction left unmatched. The CDR3 loop is CASSLGSGRVANEQFF. The DNA of the CDR3 is TGTGCCAGCAGCTTAGGTAGCGGGAGGGTCGCCAATGAGCAGTTCTTC.

V is TRBV5-4 and J is TRBJ2-1, with TRBD1 as a possible D gene (6 bases). The CDR3 sequence is 15 residues long. The V end lost 3 bases, the J end lost 7 bases, and 17 bases lay between the germline ends. Germline V gene data show CDR1 as SGHNT and CDR2 as YYREEE (reference sequence). The CDR3: CASSYQQGWRNEQFF. For the CDR3, the DNA is TGTGCCAGCAGCTATCAACAGGGTTGGAGGAATGAGCAGTTCTTC.

This clone was seen more than once but under ten times. The CDR3 region is CASSLHTSYEQYF. The CDR3 bases are TGTGCCAGCAGTTTGCATACTAGCTACGAGCAGTACTTC. The chain recombines TRBV27 with TRBJ2-7, with D possibly TRBD2 on 5 matching bases. CDR3 size: 13 residues. Per the germline V gene, CDR1 is MNHEY and CDR2 is SMNVEV (reference sequence). Trimming left V 3 bases short and J 3 bases short, with 9 bases between.

This chain uses TRBV19 with TRBJ1-5; D gene ambiguous. Germline V gene data show CDR1 as LNHDA and CDR2 as SQIVND (reference sequence). This CDR3 has 13 amino acids. V gave up 3 bases and J gave up 9 bases, with 12 bases separating them. In nucleotides, the CDR3 is TGTGCCAGTAGTATCCCGGGAGGTCTGCCCCAGCATTTT. This encodes CASSIPGGLPQHF.

The V gene is TRBV5-1, the J gene TRBJ1-1; unclear D gene. CDR3 length equals 13 residues. Trimming removed 0 bases at V and 4 bases at J, with 7 bases between. Germline CDR1 reads SGHRS; CDR2 reads YFSETQ. CDR3 sequence (DNA): TGCGCCAGCAGCTTGGTAGTTGGCACTGAAGCTTTCTTT. Translating gives CASSLVVGTEAFF.

This chain links TRBV7-8 with TRBJ1-5, with D perhaps matching TRBD1 (6 bases). CDR3 length: 15 residues. Germline V lookup: CDR1 SGHVS, CDR2 FQNEAQ. Deletions cut 5 bases from V and 0 bases from J, with 11 bases between. CDR3 DNA sequence: TGTGCCAGCAGCAACACAGGGTATAGCAATCAGCCCCAGCATTTT. It codes for CASSNTGYSNQPQHF.

The chain recombines TRBV14 with TRBJ2-1, with 9 positions matching TRBD1. Looked up from germline, CDR1 is SGHDN and CDR2 is FVKESK. The J segment lost 3 bases and the V segment lost 2 bases, leaving 2 bases of the junction unmatched. The CDR3 spans 15 residues. The CDR3 bases are TGTGCCAGCAGCCAACTGACAGGGGGCTACAATGAGCAGTTCTTC. Amino acid sequence: CASSQLTGGYNEQFF.

DNA of the CDR3: TGTGCCAGCTCACCATCTAGCGGGAGCGCAGATACGCAGTATTTT. This sequence encodes CASSPSSGSADTQYF. The V call is TRBV18, the J call TRBJ2-3; TRBD2 aligns across 10 bases. This CDR3 comprises 15 residues. Trimming took 2 bases from V and 4 from J; bases not matched to a gene: 3. The germline V gene has CDR1 KGHSH and CDR2 LQKENI.

This chain connects TRBV29-1 to TRBJ2-3; D gene ambiguous. Per germline, CDR1 SQVTM and CDR2 ANQGSEA. This CDR3 contains 14 residues. Trimming removed 4 bases at V and 1 base at J, with 12 bases between. CDR3 sequence: CSVATGWGTDTQYF. As DNA, the CDR3 is TGCAGCGTTGCAACCGGGTGGGGCACAGATACGCAGTATTTT.

The chain carries TRBV12-2 and TRBJ1-5; TRBD1, as called in the table, went unchecked against the DNA. TRBV12-2 is flagged as a pseudogene. The length of the CDR3 is 15 residues. The DNA of the CDR3 is TGTGCAAGTCGCTTACGACAGGGATGCAATCAGCCCCAGCATTTT. Residues: CASRLRQGCNQPQHF.

J is TRBJ1-3 and V is TRBV6-6; a possible D gene is TRBD1 (5 bases). CDR1 is MNHNY and CDR2 is SVGAGI in the germline V gene (reference sequence). The V end lost 5 bases, the J end lost 4 bases, and 15 bases lay between the germline ends. CDR3 size: 15 residues. For the CDR3, the DNA is TGTGCCAGCAGTCGTGACAGATCACTCGGAAACACCATATATTTT. It encodes CASSRDRSLGNTIYF.

As regards this clone: The junction differs from germline at one of its ends, possibly a read error. The genes are TRBV7-9 and TRBJ1-4; weak D call: TRBD1 (5 bases). Germline V gene data show CDR1 as SEHNR and CDR2 as FQNEAQ (reference sequence). The CDR3 has 12 amino acids. CDR3: CASSLVGVRLFF. The CDR3 DNA sequence: TGTGCCAGCAGTTTAGTAGGGGTGAGACTGTTTTTT.

The chain is built from TRBV14 and TRBJ1-2; D gene unclear. Germline loops: CDR1 SGHDN, CDR2 FVKESK. V was clipped by 5 bases and J by 4 bases, with 11 bases between them. This CDR3 is 13 amino acids long. CDR3 protein: CASSLQPSYGYTF. The DNA for the CDR3 is TGTGCCAGCAGCTTACAGCCGTCCTATGGCTACACCTTC.

The chain uses TRBV6-6 and TRBJ1-5; D is uncertain. The germline gives CDR1 MNHNY, CDR2 SVGAGI (reference sequence). V was trimmed by 2 bases and J by 1 base, leaving 6 bases between them. There are 14 residues in the CDR3. The CDR3 DNA sequence: TGTGCCAGCAGTTACGCAGAAAGCAATCAGCCCCAGCATTTT. This sequence encodes CASSYAESNQPQHF.

The chain is built from TRBV6-2 or TRBV6-3 and TRBJ1-5; D is possibly TRBD1 (6 bases). V was pared by 4 bases and J by 0 bases, with 7 bases between. The CDR3 loop spans 14 amino acids. Germline CDR1 MNHEY, CDR2 SVGEGT. The CDR3 DNA is TGTGCCAGCAGTTGGACAGTTAGCAATCAGCCCCAGCATTTT. Amino acids: CASSWTVSNQPQHF.

In DNA, the CDR3 is TGTGCCAGCAAGATCGACAGGGGTAACTATGGCTACACCTTC. Translated: CASKIDRGNYGYTF. The V call is TRBV2, the J call TRBJ1-2; 8 bases align to TRBD1. Germline V lookup: CDR1 SNHLY, CDR2 FYNNEI. This CDR3 region has 14 residues. The ends lost 7 bases at V and 1 base at J; junction bases unmatched: 5.

The CDR3 sequence: CASSQVLSGGSTDTQYF. The CDR3 DNA reads as TGTGCCAGCAGCCAAGTTCTTAGCGGTGGGAGCACAGATACGCAGTATTTT. This chain links TRBV3-1 (or the pseudogene TRBV3-2) with TRBJ2-3; the D gene is possibly TRBD2 (6 bases). The germline V and J ends were trimmed by 1 base and 0 bases, with 14 bases remaining between them. Germline V lookup: CDR1 LGHDT, CDR2 YNNKEL (reference sequence). This CDR3 contains 17 residues.

The chain recombines TRBV7-9 with TRBJ1-3, with 8 bases lining up with TRBD1. Germline V gives CDR1 SEHNR, CDR2 FQNEAQ (reference sequence). This CDR3 is built from 17 residues. V gave up 5 bases and J gave up 0 bases; unmatched junction bases: 9. The CDR3 spells CASSLNRGAYSGNTIYF. The CDR3 coding sequence is TGTGCCAGCAGCCTAAACAGGGGGGCTTACTCTGGAAACACCATATATTTT.

The CDR3 loop is CASSYAGADNSPLHF. As DNA, the CDR3 is TGTGCCAGCAGCTACGCGGGGGCAGATAATTCACCCCTCCACTTT. The rearrangement joins TRBV7-9 to TRBJ1-6, with D maybe TRBD1 (6 bases). The germline CDR1 and CDR2 sequences are SEHNR and FQNEAQ (reference sequence). The V and J ends lost 4 bases and 5 bases respectively, with 12 bases between them. The CDR3 is 15 amino acids.

The J gene is TRBJ2-6, the V gene TRBV30; D is possibly TRBD2 (5 bases). Germline CDR1 reads GTSNPN; CDR2 reads SVGIG (reference sequence). The CDR3 sequence is 16 residues long. Trimming removed 0 bases from V and 0 bases from J, with 9 bases in between. As DNA, the CDR3 is TGTGCCTGGAGTGTAGGACTGTCCTCTGGGGCCAACGTCCTGACTTTC. Encoded protein: CAWSVGLSSGANVLTF.